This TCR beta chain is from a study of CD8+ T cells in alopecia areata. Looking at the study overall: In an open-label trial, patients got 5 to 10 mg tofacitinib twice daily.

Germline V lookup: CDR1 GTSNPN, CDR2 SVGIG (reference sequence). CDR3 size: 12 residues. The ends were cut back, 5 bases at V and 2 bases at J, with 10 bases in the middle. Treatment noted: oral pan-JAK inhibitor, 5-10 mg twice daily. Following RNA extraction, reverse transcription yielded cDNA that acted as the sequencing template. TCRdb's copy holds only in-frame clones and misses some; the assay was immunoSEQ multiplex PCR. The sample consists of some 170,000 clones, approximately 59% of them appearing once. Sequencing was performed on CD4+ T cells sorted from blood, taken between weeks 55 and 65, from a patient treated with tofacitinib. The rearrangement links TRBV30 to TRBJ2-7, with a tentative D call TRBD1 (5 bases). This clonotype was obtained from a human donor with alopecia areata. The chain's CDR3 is CAWGRTTYEQYF. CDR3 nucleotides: TGTGCCTGGGGACGGACAACCTACGAGCAGTACTTC.